The 14 T cell receptor beta chains below all came from one sample that was sequenced in a study of blood T cell repertoires in COVID-19. Libraries were prepared by immunoSEQ multiplex PCR; TCRdb keeps only in-frame clonotypes and omits some of them. Here the sample spans fewer than 85,000 clones, about 80% being singletons. The material sequenced was peripheral blood. Receptors were obtained from an older woman with acute or convalescent COVID-19.

The rearrangement links TRBV11-2 to TRBJ2-3; 10 bases are a match to TRBD1. The CDR3 is 15 residues long. Germline CDR1 SGHAT, CDR2 FQNNGV. V lost 5 bases to trimming and J lost 1 base; unmatched junction nucleotides: 3. CDR3 sequence reads: CASSHGQGGTDTQYF. Here the CDR3 DNA reads TGTGCCAGCAGCCATGGACAGGGGGGCACAGATACGCAGTATTTT.

On this clone: Other nucleotide sequences in the sample specify the same CDR3. The chain joins TRBV5-1 to TRBJ1-1, with D possibly being TRBD1 (5 bases). Germline CDR1 SGHRS, CDR2 YFSETQ. The CDR3 is 14 amino acids. V was pared by 1 base and J by 2 bases, with 9 bases between. CDR3 sequence reads: CASSLSTANTEAFF. CDR3 nucleotide sequence: TGCGCCAGCAGCTTGTCGACAGCTAACACTGAAGCTTTCTTT.

This clone was picked up a small number of times. V gene TRBV4-2 combines with J gene TRBJ1-2; D gene uncertain. The CDR3 extends over 15 amino acids. V shed 0 bases and J shed 4 bases, with 12 bases lying between them. CDR1 and CDR2 (germline): LGHNA, YNFKEQ. The CDR3 is CASSQDSHLIYGYTF. CDR3 DNA sequence: TGTGCCAGCAGCCAAGACAGTCATCTGATCTATGGCTACACCTTC.

This clone was seen a single time. The genes are TRBV4-1 and TRBJ2-7; D unresolved. Germline-derived CDR1 and CDR2 are MGHRA and YSYEKL. This CDR3 contains 14 residues. Trimming cost V 1 base and J 3 bases, with 10 bases left between them. The CDR3 spells CASSQAETFYEQYF. As DNA, the CDR3 is TGCGCCAGCAGCCAAGCAGAGACATTCTACGAGCAGTACTTC.

V gene TRBV7-2 combines with J gene TRBJ1-1, with D maybe TRBD1 (6 bases). This CDR3 is 15 amino acids long. Trimming removed 5 bases from V and 1 base from J, with 14 bases in between. Germline loops: CDR1 SGHTA, CDR2 FQGNSA. The CDR3, as DNA: TGTGCCAGCAGCCCCCGGGCAGGGGCGAACACTGAAGCTTTCTTT. It is translated as CASSPRAGANTEAFF.

This rearrangement joins TRBV18 to TRBJ2-1; 10 bases line up with TRBD1. J gave up 5 bases and V 0 bases, and 4 bases lay outside the gene matches. The length of the CDR3 is 16 residues. The germline gives CDR1 KGHSH, CDR2 LQKENI. The chain's CDR3 is CASSPPPGQGNNEQFF. Written as DNA, the CDR3 is TGTGCCAGCTCACCACCCCCGGGACAGGGGAACAATGAGCAGTTCTTC.

This clone was recorded a few times. The J gene is TRBJ2-1, the V gene TRBV14; D possibly corresponds to TRBD1 (6 bases). V was clipped by 7 bases and J by 5 bases, with 12 bases between them. The CDR3 has 13 amino acids. CDR1 is SGHDN and CDR2 is FVKESK in the germline V gene. CDR3 DNA sequence: TGTGCCAGCAATAGACAGGTCAACAATGAGCAGTTCTTC. Its protein is CASNRQVNNEQFF.

This clone was observed a handful of times. The gene calls are TRBV30 and TRBJ1-2, with no clear D. V shed 3 bases and J shed 6 bases, with 14 bases lying between them. CDR1 GTSNPN and CDR2 SVGIG come from the germline V gene (reference sequence). The CDR3 consists of 13 residues. This chain's CDR3 is CAWRTRDGNGYTF. CDR3 nucleotides: TGTGCCTGGAGGACGAGAGACGGGAATGGCTACACCTTC.

The chain links TRBV4-3 to TRBJ1-4; D is ambiguous. Trimming pared 0 bases from V and 4 bases from J, leaving 15 bases between. The CDR3 covers 17 residues. CDR1 LGHNA and CDR2 YSLEER come from the germline V gene. CDR3 amino acids: CASSQEAMGSFNEKLFF. DNA of the CDR3: TGCGCCAGCAGCCAAGAGGCGATGGGGAGTTTTAATGAAAAACTGTTTTTT.

This chain uses TRBV6-1 with TRBJ2-6; tentatively, D is TRBD2 (6 bases). CDR3 length: 16 residues. Trimming stripped 4 bases from V and 2 bases from J, with 12 bases between. Germline V lookup: CDR1 MNHNS, CDR2 SASEGT. CDR3 residues: CASSGVGGAGANVLTF. In DNA, the CDR3 is TGTGCCAGCAGTGGGGTCGGAGGGGCTGGGGCCAACGTCCTGACTTTC.

This clone was counted a few times. This sequence joins TRBV12-3 or TRBV12-4 and TRBJ2-7; D is perhaps TRBD1 (5 bases). This CDR3 region has 13 residues. With 6 bases removed from V and 2 bases from J, the gap between germline ends came to 11 bases. The CDR3 is CASRSTGTYEQYF. The CDR3 nucleotides are TGTGCCAGCAGGTCCACAGGTACCTACGAGCAGTACTTC.

J is TRBJ2-1 and V is TRBV4-2, with D maybe TRBD2 (5 bases). Per the germline V gene, CDR1 is LGHNA and CDR2 is YNFKEQ. This CDR3 has 14 amino acids. V dropped 8 bases and J dropped 1 base, with 12 bases sitting between them. The CDR3 reads CASQRFVSYNEQFF. As DNA, the CDR3 is TGTGCCAGCCAGCGGTTTGTTTCCTACAATGAGCAGTTCTTC.

The chain combines TRBV4-1 with TRBJ2-1, with 7 bases fitting TRBD2. The CDR3 loop spans 13 amino acids. From germline, CDR1 is MGHRA and CDR2 YSYEKL. Losses at the gene ends were 4 bases for V and 6 bases for J; bases not matched to a gene: 3. CDR3 sequence reads: CASSPPSGNEQFF. CDR3 coding DNA: TGCGCCAGCAGCCCACCTAGCGGCAATGAGCAGTTCTTC.

V usage is TRBV6-5 and J usage is TRBJ1-1; 8 nucleotides agree with TRBD1. J gave up 5 bases and V 0 bases, and 8 bases lay outside the gene matches. The CDR3 loop spans 16 amino acids. Germline CDR1 and CDR2: MNHEY and SVGAGI. The DNA of the CDR3 is TGTGCCAGCAGTTACTCCCCACAGGGGGTAGAGACTGAAGCTTTCTTT. Its protein product is CASSYSPQGVETEAFF.